This TCR beta chain was documented in a study of beta chain features in type 1 diabetes (dated 2018 in TCRdb). Concerning the study at large: No differences in mean age, gender distribution, total cell number or subset yield were found between patients and healthy donors. Across all samples, approximately 98,000,000 sorted cells were examined, and cell number per subset correlated strongly with RNA yield. In the study, recently diagnosed type 1 diabetes patients and matched healthy donors were compared on the TCRB repertoires of their sorted circulating CD4+ T cell subsets. Regulatory and stem cell-like memory subsets were obtained from only 8 patients and about eight healthy donors, while naive and central memory subsets were obtained from all 28 donors.

General conclusions and limits of the study: Naive, central memory and regulatory TCRB repertoires appeared to be more alike among patients than among healthy donors. Because cDNA was sequenced instead of genomic DNA, highly expressing activated cells could be over-represented, though the groups showed no difference in activation or CD3 levels. HLA sub-analyses involved small numbers of individuals, so any influence of HLA type on TCRB rearrangement remained unresolved. In all four CD4+ subsets, TCRB CDR3 length was moderately but significantly shorter in type 1 diabetes patients. Fewer insertions and more nucleotide deletions at VDJ recombination sites were observed in patients with type 1 diabetes, implying thymic rearrangement abnormalities. Shorter templates might be favored by PCR, yet because patient and control samples were amplified and corrected together, any such skew would affect both groups equally.

Each donor gave one peripheral blood draw, averaging approximately 120 mL, which was collected into heparinised tubes. A BD FACSAria II and a panel including CD45RO, CCR7, CD25, CD127, CD95 and CD27 were used to sort naive, central memory, regulatory and stem cell-like memory CD4+ T cells. Every sorted population had a purity above 95%. Right away, PBMCs were isolated by Lymphoprep density gradient centrifugation and were stained directly, with no culture step. Samples were stained and sorted in pairs, with one healthy donor and one patient per experiment, so that batch effects were minimized. The entire isolated RNA was reverse transcribed using the High Capacity cDNA Reverse Transcription Kit, and thus expressed TCRB transcripts were sequenced. Naive, central memory and regulatory T cell samples underwent deep immunoSEQ sequencing, averaging around 3.6 million total reads per sample. Sorted cells were lysed in RLT buffer, and RNA was extracted using DNase-treated RNeasy Micro or Mini kits according to cell number. Each cell subset was processed on its own to prevent cross-contamination, while patient and healthy donor samples were processed together. The immunoSEQ multiplex PCR was used to amplify TCRB sequences from cDNA, yielding 87-bp fragments that span the CDR3 region. The amplicons were sequenced using the Illumina HiSeq platform. Under the source paper's analysis protocol: PCR bias was computationally corrected using synthetic template baselines, reads within Hamming distance 2 were collapsed, and singletons that could not be merged were discarded. By aligning reads against IMGT, V, D and J genes, CDR3 length, and insertions or deletions at six rearrangement sites were assigned. Within each subset, clonotype counts were normalized to sorted cell number, after which true diversity and Gini coefficients were computed with the tcR R package. Repertoire sharing was quantified using the overlap coefficient calculated on TCRB nucleotide sequences. As a proxy for the pre-selection repertoire, out-of-frame TCRB sequences from naive cells were analyzed. TCRdb stores this immuneACCESS table with in-frame sequences only. Part of the clones is absent; in the studies checked, under half of the shortfall reflects unresolved V genes, and no reason is known for the rest. Clone size and the V and J calls come from that table; the DNA yielded D and trimming. The sample yields 900,000 or so clones; under 20% were counted once. 0.023% of the sample goes to the ten largest clones.

The sample holds a few counts of this clone. Its antigen specificity is not known. No base-level quality is on record; no much larger clone is a single base apart. Other DNA sequences in this sample translate to the same CDR3. The sequencing input was naive CD4+ T cells from blood. The intended sense of this specimen's cell subset or site label: true naive CD4+ T cells. This TCR came from a woman in her late teens or twenties in good health.

The nucleotides read TGCGCCAGCAGCTTGGGGACTAGCGGGACAGATACGCAGTATTTT. Its amino acids are CASSLGTSGTDTQYF. The rearranged segments are TRBV5-1 and TRBJ2-3, with TRBD2 matching 11 junction bases. Sequences SGHRS (CDR1) and YFSETQ (CDR2) are obtained from the germline V gene. The CDR3 runs 15 residues from the cysteine to the phenylalanine. Kept here is only the CDR3 DNA, which spans 45 bases and is read in frame from base 1. Trimming leaves V shorter by 0 bases and J shorter by 3 bases, with the junction holding 0 bases beyond the gene matches.